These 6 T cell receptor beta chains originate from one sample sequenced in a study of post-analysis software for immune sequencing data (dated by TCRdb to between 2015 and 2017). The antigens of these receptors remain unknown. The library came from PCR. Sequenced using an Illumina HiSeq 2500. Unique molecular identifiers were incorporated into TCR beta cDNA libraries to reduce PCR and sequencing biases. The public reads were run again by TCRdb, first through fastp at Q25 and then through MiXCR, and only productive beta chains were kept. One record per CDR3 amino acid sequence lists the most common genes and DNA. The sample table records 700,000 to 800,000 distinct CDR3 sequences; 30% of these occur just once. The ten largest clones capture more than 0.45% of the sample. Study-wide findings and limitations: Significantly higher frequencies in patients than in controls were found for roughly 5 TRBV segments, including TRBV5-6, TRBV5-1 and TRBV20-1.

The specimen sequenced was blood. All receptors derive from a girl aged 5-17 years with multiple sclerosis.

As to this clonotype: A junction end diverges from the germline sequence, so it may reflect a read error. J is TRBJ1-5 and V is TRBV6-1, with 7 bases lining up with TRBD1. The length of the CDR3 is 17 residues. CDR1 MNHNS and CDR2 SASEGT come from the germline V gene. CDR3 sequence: CAGRSGPGQMSNQPQHF. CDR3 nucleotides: TGTGCCGGCAGATCGGGGCCGGGACAGATGAGCAATCAGCCCCAGCATTTT.

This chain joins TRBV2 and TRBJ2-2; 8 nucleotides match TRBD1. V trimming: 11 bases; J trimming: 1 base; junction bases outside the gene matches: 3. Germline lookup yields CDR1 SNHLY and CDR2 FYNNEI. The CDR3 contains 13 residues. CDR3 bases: TGTGCCCGAGGGACAGGGAACACCGGGGAGCTGTTTTTT. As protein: CARGTGNTGELFF.

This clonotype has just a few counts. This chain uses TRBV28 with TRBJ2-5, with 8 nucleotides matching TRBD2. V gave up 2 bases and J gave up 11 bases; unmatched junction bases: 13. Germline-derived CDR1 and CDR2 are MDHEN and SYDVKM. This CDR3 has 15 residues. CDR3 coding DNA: TGTGCCAGCAGTTTACAGCTAGCGGGTGCGGGAGAGCAGTACTTC. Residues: CASSLQLAGAGEQYF.

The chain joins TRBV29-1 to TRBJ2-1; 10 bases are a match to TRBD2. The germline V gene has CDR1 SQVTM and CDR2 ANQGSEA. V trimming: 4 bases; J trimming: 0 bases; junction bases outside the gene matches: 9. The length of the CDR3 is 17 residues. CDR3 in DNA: TGCAGCGTTGGTTCGATAGCGGGGGGCCTCTCCTACAATGAGCAGTTCTTC. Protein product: CSVGSIAGGLSYNEQFF.

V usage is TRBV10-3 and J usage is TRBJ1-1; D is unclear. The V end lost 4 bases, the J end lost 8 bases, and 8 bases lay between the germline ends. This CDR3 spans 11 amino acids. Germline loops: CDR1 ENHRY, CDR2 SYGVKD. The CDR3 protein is CAISVSGEAFF. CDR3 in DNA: TGTGCCATCAGTGTTTCGGGGGAAGCTTTCTTT.

In nucleotides, the CDR3 is TGCGCCAGCAGCCAAGAGTTGGCGCTTTCCTACGAGCAGTACTTC. Amino acids: CASSQELALSYEQYF. The rearrangement uses TRBV4-3 and TRBJ2-7; D not resolved. V lost 0 bases and J lost 1, with 10 bases in between. CDR1 and CDR2 from the germline V gene are LGHNA and YSLEER. The CDR3 is 15 amino acids.